The 24 T cell receptor beta chains in this list originate from one sample, sequenced in a study of T cells in Graves' hyperthyroidism and ophthalmopathy. TCR beta CDR3 region amplification was performed from RNA transcripts. HTBI primers were used for first-round RT-PCR of the TCR CDR3. TCRdb reprocessed the multiplex PCR reads with MiXCR, giving one entry per CDR3 protein. This sample has 140,000 or so distinct CDR3 sequences, with 22% found just once. The specimen was blood. These receptors were obtained from a woman aged 45-59 years with Graves' hyperthyroidism that later progressed to Graves' ophthalmopathy.

This clonotype was seen a handful of times. The chain carries TRBV6-4 and TRBJ2-7; a weak D match, TRBD1 (6 bases). Per germline, CDR1 MRHNA and CDR2 SNTAGT. V shed 6 bases and J shed 2 bases, with 17 bases lying between them. The CDR3 length is 15 residues. CDR3 in amino acids: CASSVRDTAPYEQYF. The CDR3 nucleotides are TGTGCCAGCAGCGTCCGGGACACGGCCCCCTACGAGCAGTACTTC.

This clonotype was recorded at least ten times. The V and J genes are TRBV9 and TRBJ1-2, with 8 bases lining up with TRBD1. Germline V CDR1 and CDR2: SGDLS, YYNGEE. The CDR3 is 18 amino acids. J was trimmed by 2 bases and V by 3 bases; bases with no gene match: 15. CDR3 sequence (DNA): TGTGCCAGCAGCGCCAGGGGGCACAGAACACTCCTAAACTATGGCTACACCTTC. Protein: CASSARGHRTLLNYGYTF.

This clonotype was found a few times. This rearrangement joins TRBV28 to TRBJ2-5, with D possibly TRBD2 on 6 matching bases. The CDR3 totals 16 residues. Germline lookup yields CDR1 MDHEN and CDR2 SYDVKM. Trimming shortened V by 1 base and J by 2 bases, and 14 bases separated the two germline ends. The CDR3 DNA is TGTGCCAGCAGTTTATCCCCCGGGGGTGGGCAAGAGACCCAGTACTTC. As protein: CASSLSPGGGQETQYF.

The chain combines TRBV2 with TRBJ2-3; 7 bases line up with TRBD2. The V gene's germline CDR1 is SNHLY and CDR2 FYNNEI. This CDR3 region has 16 residues. Germline trimming cut 6 bases from V and 5 bases from J; bases unmatched to any gene: 14. CDR3 residues: CASSLDASGFRDTQYF. CDR3 bases: TGTGCCAGCAGCTTGGACGCTAGCGGCTTCAGAGATACGCAGTATTTT.

This clonotype was seen at least ten times. This sequence joins TRBV28 and TRBJ2-7; D is unresolved. This CDR3 comprises 16 residues. V was clipped by 3 bases and J by 3 bases, with 18 bases between them. CDR1 is MDHEN, CDR2 SYDVKM, per germline. CDR3 sequence (DNA): TGTGCCAGCAGTTTTATCGGGCCTCTAAGAAACTACGAGCAGTACTTC. Protein: CASSFIGPLRNYEQYF.

The chain recombines TRBV28 with TRBJ1-6; D uncertain. Germline lookup yields CDR1 MDHEN and CDR2 SYDVKM. The CDR3 covers 16 residues. Trimming cost V 4 bases and J 6 bases, with 16 bases left between them. The CDR3 region has the DNA TGTGCCAGCAGTTCTTTAGGGAGTGGGGTTAATTCACCCCTCCACTTT. Translated: CASSSLGSGVNSPLHF.

In its sample, this clonotype was seen many times. This chain uses TRBV5-1 with TRBJ2-7; the D is unclear. Trimming removed 1 base from V and 2 bases from J, with 10 bases in between. There are 14 residues in the CDR3. Germline CDR1 and CDR2: SGHRS and YFSETQ. In nucleotides, the CDR3 is TGCGCCAGCAGCTTGTCCGACGGACCCTACGAGCAGTACTTC. As protein: CASSLSDGPYEQYF.

The table lists this clonotype with many counts. J is TRBJ2-3 and V is TRBV7-9; 11 bases are shared with TRBD2. After removal of 7 bases from V and 2 bases from J, the junction contained 8 bases not matched to a gene. Per the germline V gene, CDR1 is SEHNR and CDR2 is FQNEAQ (reference sequence). The CDR3 sequence is 16 residues long. The DNA of the CDR3 is TGTGCCAGCACGAGGGGACTAGCGGCCGACACAGATACGCAGTATTTT. This sequence encodes CASTRGLAADTDTQYF.

There are a few counts of this clonotype. This rearrangement joins TRBV29-1 to TRBJ2-7, with 9 bases lining up with TRBD2. CDR3 length equals 13 residues. Trimming took 2 bases from V and 6 from J; bases not matched to a gene: 5. CDR1 and CDR2 (germline): SQVTM, ANQGSEA. The CDR3 DNA is TGCAGCGTTGAACGGAGCGGGAGGACCGAGCAGTACTTC. It encodes CSVERSGRTEQYF.

This clonotype was seen ten or more times. The chain uses TRBV30 and TRBJ1-1; the D is unclear. The germline V and J ends were trimmed by 0 bases and 6 bases, with 14 bases remaining between them. This CDR3 region has 14 residues. From germline, CDR1 is GTSNPN and CDR2 SVGIG (reference sequence). The CDR3 loop reads CAWSVRASNSEAFF. Written as DNA, the CDR3 is TGTGCCTGGAGTGTACGGGCCTCAAACTCTGAAGCTTTCTTT.

This clonotype turned up a few times. The chain recombines TRBV11-2 with TRBJ1-5, with D possibly being TRBD1 (6 bases). This CDR3 is 14 amino acids long. Trimming took off 6 bases at V and 8 bases at J, with 17 bases between the two ends. Germline CDR1 SGHAT, CDR2 FQNNGV. The CDR3 DNA reads as TGTGCCAGCAGTTATTACCCAGGGGTCGAGCCCCAGCATTTT. Translated, it gives CASSYYPGVEPQHF.

The V and J genes are TRBV3-1 and TRBJ1-2, with 7 bases aligning to TRBD1. The germline gives CDR1 LGHDT, CDR2 YNNKEL (reference sequence). This CDR3 region has 14 residues. The J segment lost 6 bases and the V segment lost 5 bases, leaving 9 bases of the junction unmatched. CDR3 in DNA: TGTGCCAGCAGCTACGGGACAGCTGGCGATGGCTACACCTTC. This gives the protein CASSYGTAGDGYTF.

The CDR3 protein is CASRRGTSGGSYNEQFF. CDR3 DNA sequence: TGTGCCAGCAGGAGAGGGACTAGCGGGGGTTCCTACAATGAGCAGTTCTTC. The J gene is TRBJ2-1, the V gene TRBV6-1; 14 bases line up with TRBD2. The CDR3 spans 17 residues. The ends lost 6 bases at V and 1 base at J; junction bases unmatched: 5. The V gene's germline CDR1 is MNHNS and CDR2 SASEGT.

This clonotype was seen a few times. The V and J genes are TRBV12-3 or TRBV12-4 and TRBJ1-1; a possible D gene is TRBD1 (6 bases). V shed 6 bases and J shed 12 bases, with 14 bases lying between them. The CDR3 totals 11 residues. The CDR3 coding sequence is TGTGCCAGCAGAAACAGGGAGAGGCCTTTCTTT. Protein sequence: CASRNRERPFF.

This clonotype came up many times. The CDR3 is CASSFRRDTQYF. The CDR3 nucleotides read TGTGCCAGCAGTTTCAGGCGAGATACGCAGTATTTT. The V and J genes are TRBV28 and TRBJ2-3, with no clear D. Germline CDR1 MDHEN, CDR2 SYDVKM. V shed 3 bases and J shed 5 bases, with 6 bases lying between them. The CDR3 sequence is 12 residues long.

The genes are TRBV5-5 and TRBJ2-3; TRBD2 matches at 7 bases. The CDR3 extends over 15 amino acids. V lost 2 bases and J lost 2; bases outside the gene matches: 5. CDR1 and CDR2 (germline): SGHKS, YYEKEE (reference sequence). The CDR3 DNA reads TGTGCCAGCAGCTTTAGCGGGCGCTACACAGATACGCAGTATTTT. It is translated as CASSFSGRYTDTQYF.

This clonotype occurred many times. The chain employs TRBV12-3 or TRBV12-4 and TRBJ1-5; D is unclear. Trimming removed 7 bases at V and 5 bases at J, with 12 bases between. This CDR3 spans 13 amino acids. For the CDR3, the DNA is TGTGCCAGCACCCTCACGCGAGATCAGCCCCAGCATTTT. Translating gives CASTLTRDQPQHF.

In this sample, this clonotype turned up many times. V and J are TRBV4-1 and TRBJ2-7; 10 nucleotides line up with TRBD2. The CDR3 consists of 15 residues. Trimming cost V 1 base and J 0 bases; bases outside gene matches: 0. The germline CDR1 and CDR2 sequences are MGHRA and YSYEKL. The DNA of the CDR3 is TGCGCCAGCAGCCAAGGACTAGCGGGCTCCTACGAGCAGTACTTC. It translates to CASSQGLAGSYEQYF.

The genes are TRBV15 and TRBJ2-1; 12 bases are a match to TRBD2. This CDR3 is 16 amino acids long. With V trimmed by 1 base and J by 9 bases, 7 bases remained unmatched. CDR1 and CDR2 (germline): LNHNV, YYDKDF (reference sequence). CDR3: CATSRVLAGGGGEQFF. CDR3 nucleotides: TGTGCCACCAGCAGAGTGCTAGCGGGAGGGGGGGGTGAGCAGTTCTTC.

This chain joins TRBV11-3 and TRBJ2-7, with no clear D. In germline, CDR1 is SGHNT, CDR2 YENEEA. CDR3 length equals 14 residues. V was trimmed by 0 bases and J by 0 bases, leaving 6 bases between them. The CDR3 bases are TGTGCCAGCAGCTTAGATCGGGTCTCCTACGAGCAGTACTTC. Amino acids: CASSLDRVSYEQYF.

This clonotype was counted at least ten times. The chain has TRBV12-3 or TRBV12-4 and TRBJ1-1; 8 nucleotides line up with TRBD1. V trimming: 5 bases; J trimming: 1 base; junction bases outside the gene matches: 6. CDR3 length: 15 residues. Here the CDR3 reads CASSRRTGRNTEAFF. For the CDR3, the DNA is TGTGCCAGCAGTCGCCGGACAGGGAGGAACACTGAAGCTTTCTTT.

Details on this clonotype: Just one base apart from a much larger clone, this may be a read error. The gene calls are TRBV5-4 and TRBJ2-3; the D gene is possibly TRBD2 (5 bases). CDR1 is SGHNT, CDR2 YYREEE, per germline (reference sequence). The CDR3 spans 16 residues. In DNA form, the CDR3 reads TGTGCCAGCGGCTTCTCCTCTGGCGGGAGCACAGATACGCAGTATTTT. This encodes CASGFSSGGSTDTQYF.

This clonotype appeared many times. V usage is TRBV10-3 and J usage is TRBJ1-2, with D uncertain. CDR1 and CDR2 from the germline V gene are ENHRY and SYGVKD. The CDR3 is 12 residues long. V dropped 3 bases and J dropped 6 bases, with 8 bases sitting between them. CDR3 residues: CAISDHVNGYTF. The CDR3 DNA follows: TGTGCCATCAGTGACCACGTCAATGGCTACACCTTC.

At least ten counts were recorded for this clonotype. This chain joins TRBV20-1 and TRBJ2-1; 7 bases match TRBD2. Germline lookup yields CDR1 DFQATT and CDR2 SNEGSKA (reference sequence). The trim removed 2 bases at V and 0 bases at J, leaving 7 bases unmatched. This CDR3 spans 16 amino acids. This CDR3 reads CSARLGAGSSYNEQFF. Here the CDR3 DNA reads TGCAGTGCTAGACTTGGAGCGGGAAGCTCCTACAATGAGCAGTTCTTC.